This entry features one T cell receptor beta chain sequence. Its specificity is unknown. The sample is drawn from a study of response to subunit inactivated influenza vaccine. The CDR3 length is 13 residues. CDR1 is SEHNR and CDR2 is FQNEAQ in the germline V gene (reference sequence). V dropped 5 bases and J dropped 7 bases, with 11 bases sitting between them. TCRdb reprocessed the RT-PCR reads with MiXCR, giving one entry per CDR3 protein. Among some 500,000 distinct CDR3 sequences, over 10% were seen once, and the ten largest hold approximately 14%. Study outcomes and limitations: Authors proposed each seasonal influenza vaccination draws in few new T cells.

The TCR sequence derives from a man aged 50 to 59 who received an inactivated influenza vaccine. Sequenced material: PBMCs from blood, taken roughly 45 days after vaccination. The rearrangement uses TRBV7-9 and TRBJ1-4; a possible D gene is TRBD1 (5 bases). The CDR3, as DNA: TGTGCCAGCAGCCCAGCGGGGGGTGAAAAACTGTTTTTT. This gives the protein CASSPAGGEKLFF.